Each of the 21 T cell receptor delta chains below was sequenced from the same sample in a study of delta chains in infants with herpesvirus infections. TCR cDNA was made from PBMC RNA with gamma- and delta-chain-specific primers. TCRdb re-called the RT-PCR reads through CATT. The sample carries several hundred delta-chain clones, 30% to 40% recorded once. The sequences come from peripheral blood, collected at time point 2 of longitudinal follow-up. These receptors all come from a human donor who was a Ugandan infant, either HIV-exposed or HIV-unexposed (not recorded which).

There is no V gene call, and the J gene is TRDJ2. The CDR3 spans 10 residues. CDR3 amino acids: CSALTAQLFF. The CDR3 bases are TGTAGTGCTTTGACAGCACAACTCTTCTTT.

A remark on this clone: This may arise from a read error, as a much more abundant clone is one base away. CDR3 DNA sequence: TGTGCTCTTGGGGAACGTCCACTAGGGCTCCGTGCGGGCGCCGATAAATTCATCTTT. Translation: CALGERPLGLRAGADKFIF. The rearrangement uses TRDV1 and TRDJ1; D not resolved. The CDR3 loop spans 19 amino acids. CDR1 is TSWWSYY, CDR2 QGS, per germline.

This clone was picked up a small number of times. The V call is TRDV1, the J call TRDJ1; 10 nucleotides match TRDD3. CDR1 is TSWWSYY, CDR2 QGS, per germline. Trimming removed 3 bases from V and 1 base from J; junction bases left unmatched: 20. The CDR3 is made up of 21 amino acids. The chain's CDR3 is CALGDRPSLRGGGYPTDKLIF. The CDR3 coding sequence is TGTGCTCTTGGGGACCGGCCTTCCCTACGAGGTGGGGGATACCCCACCGATAAACTCATCTTT.

Concerning this clone itself: A far larger clone lies a single base away; this is likely a read error. This sequence joins TRDV1 and TRDJ1; possibly TRDD2 for D (6 bases). Trimming took 4 bases from V and 8 from J, leaving 23 bases between them. This CDR3 is 16 amino acids long. Germline CDR1 reads TSWWSYY; CDR2 reads QGS. CDR3 sequence reads: CALGAHVLPRKIKLIF. In DNA form, the CDR3 reads TGTGCTCTTGGGGCCCACGTCCTACCCCGGAAAATAAAACTCATCTTT.

In the case of this clone: A far larger clone is one base from this, pointing to a likely read error. This chain links TRDV1 with TRDJ1, with 8 bases identical to TRDD3. V gave up 0 bases and J gave up 0 bases; unmatched junction bases: 15. The CDR3 totals 20 residues. Germline V CDR1 and CDR2: TSWWSYY, QGS. The DNA for the CDR3 is TGTGCTCTTGGGGAACTATTCACTGTACTGGGGGGTCTGTACACCGATAAACTCATCTTT. The encoded protein is CALGELFTVLGGLYTDKLIF.

This clone is termed medium-sized. The chain is built from TRDV2 and TRDJ2, with 7 bases that match TRDD3. Trimming took 3 bases from V and 4 from J; bases not matched to a gene: 7. This CDR3 region has 15 residues. From germline, CDR1 is GEAIGNYY and CDR2 EKD. CDR3 amino acids: CACDAWGGRTAQLFF. The CDR3 nucleotides are TGTGCCTGTGACGCCTGGGGGGGGAGGACAGCACAACTCTTCTTT.

Sample share makes this clone hyperexpanded. The rearrangement joins TRDV2 to TRDJ1; D remains ambiguous. The ends were cut back, 0 bases at V and 0 bases at J, with 19 bases in the middle. CDR1 GEAIGNYY and CDR2 EKD come from the germline V gene. The CDR3 sequence is 18 residues long. The CDR3 DNA reads TGTGCCTGTGACACCGTAGGTGGGCGGAGGTTCTACACCGATAAACTCATCTTT. Translation gives CACDTVGGRRFYTDKLIF.

Relative to its sample, this clone is medium-sized. The CDR3 coding sequence is TGTGCTCTTGGGGAAATCCCCCGGGGGACTGGGTTGTACACCGATAAACTCATCTTT. Its protein is CALGEIPRGTGLYTDKLIF. The chain has TRDV1 and TRDJ1; a weak D match, TRDD3 (6 bases). There are 19 residues in the CDR3. Trimming took 2 bases from V and 0 from J, leaving 22 bases between them. CDR1 is TSWWSYY, CDR2 QGS, per germline.

This chain connects TRDV2 to TRDJ1, with 13 positions matching TRDD3. CDR3 length: 18 residues. V was pared by 2 bases and J by 1 base, with 9 bases of the junction left unmatched. In germline, CDR1 is GEAIGNYY, CDR2 EKD. CDR3 coding DNA: TGTGCCTGTGACAGCCTCACTGGGGGATACGCCTTCACCGATAAACTCATCTTT. Encoded protein: CACDSLTGGYAFTDKLIF.

This chain joins TRDV1 and TRDJ1; 13 bases are a match to TRDD3. Germline CDR1 is TSWWSYY and CDR2 is QGS. The CDR3 covers 18 residues. V lost 7 bases to trimming and J lost 3 bases; unmatched junction nucleotides: 14. In DNA, the CDR3 is TGTGCTCTTGCCCTCACTGGGGGATACGCGTATGGGGCCGATAAACTCATCTTT. This translates into CALALTGGYAYGADKLIF.

Sample share makes this clone large. V is TRDV1 and J is TRDJ1, with TRDD3 matching 10 bases. The V and J ends lost 1 base and 2 bases, in that order; junction bases with no gene match: 13. The CDR3 contains 19 residues. Germline V lookup: CDR1 TSWWSYY, CDR2 QGS. The chain's CDR3 is CALGEPPLPYWGMTDKLIF. In DNA form, the CDR3 reads TGTGCTCTTGGGGAACCCCCACTTCCGTACTGGGGGATGACCGATAAACTCATCTTT.

This clone was detected a few times. The rearrangement joins TRDV2 to TRDJ3, with 11 nucleotides matching TRDD3. CDR3 length equals 18 residues. The germline CDR1 and CDR2 sequences are GEAIGNYY and EKD. Germline trimming cut 3 bases from V and 0 bases from J; bases unmatched to any gene: 3. The CDR3 reads CACDVLGDSSWDTRQMFF. The DNA of the CDR3 is TGTGCCTGTGACGTACTGGGGGATAGCTCCTGGGACACCCGACAGATGTTTTTC.

V and J are TRDV2 and TRDJ1; 11 bases are a match to TRDD3. V lost 0 bases to trimming and J lost 3 bases; unmatched junction nucleotides: 5. The CDR3 has 16 residues. Germline assignment: CDR1 GEAIGNYY and CDR2 EKD. This CDR3 is CACDTLGDTRADKLIF. The CDR3 DNA is TGTGCCTGTGACACCCTGGGGGATACTCGGGCCGATAAACTCATCTTT.

This clone was picked up a small number of times. With only one base between it and a far larger clone, this is likely a read error. The chain is built from TRDV2 and TRDJ1, with 12 nucleotides matching TRDD3. With 0 bases clipped from V and 1 base from J, the junction kept 11 bases outside the gene matches. The CDR3 sequence is 19 residues long. The germline CDR1 and CDR2 sequences are GEAIGNYY and EKD. The CDR3 reads CACDTVVLGDTDSTDKLIF. CDR3 DNA sequence: TGTGCCTGTGACACCGTTGTCCTGGGGGATACGGACTCCACCGATAAACTCATCTTT.

The chain recombines TRDV2 with TRDJ1, with a tentative D call TRDD3 (5 bases). V lost 3 bases to trimming and J lost 0 bases, with 16 bases between them. Germline V gene data show CDR1 as GEAIGNYY and CDR2 as EKD. This CDR3 spans 16 amino acids. The CDR3 bases are TGTGCCTGTGACCGCCTCCCGGGGGTCTACACCGATAAACTCATCTTT. Residues: CACDRLPGVYTDKLIF.

To note about this clone: With only one base between it and a far larger clone, this is likely a read error. The rearrangement links TRDV1 to TRDJ1; D may be TRDD3 (5 bases). This CDR3 is built from 16 residues. Germline CDR1 and CDR2: TSWWSYY and QGS. The DNA of the CDR3 is TGTGCTCTTGGCGTAATCTGGGAGCCTCACACCGATAAACCCATCTTT. Translated: CALGVIWEPHTDKPIF.

This clone is large in the sample. This sample includes further DNA sequences coding for the same CDR3. The chain couples TRDV2 to TRDJ1, with D uncertain. The CDR3 sequence is 17 residues long. With 0 bases removed from V and 0 bases from J, the gap between germline ends came to 16 bases. The germline CDR1 and CDR2 sequences are GEAIGNYY and EKD. CDR3 sequence reads: CACDTVDLTKYTDKLIF. CDR3 DNA sequence: TGTGCCTGTGACACCGTGGATCTCACGAAGTACACCGATAAACTCATCTTT.

Turning to this clone: A far larger clone is one nucleotide away, so this likely arose from a read error. This chain uses TRDV1 with TRDJ1; 8 positions match TRDD3. The CDR3 is made up of 19 amino acids. The germline gives CDR1 TSWWSYY, CDR2 QGS. For the CDR3, the DNA is TGTGCTCTTGGGGAACTAAGGCCCTGGGGGAAACAGTACACCGATAACCTCATCTTT. Protein sequence: CALGELRPWGKQYTDNLIF.

DNA of the CDR3: TGTGCCTGTGATAGTACTGATACTGGGGGAACGTTCTGGGACACCCGACAGATGTTTTTC. It codes for CACDSTDTGGTFWDTRQMFF. This sequence joins TRDV2 and TRDJ3; 9 bases are shared with TRDD3. The CDR3 is 20 residues long. V gave up 4 bases and J gave up 3 bases; unmatched junction bases: 15. The V gene's germline CDR1 is GEAIGNYY and CDR2 EKD.

V and J are TRDV1 and TRDJ1; 7 nucleotides line up with TRDD2. This CDR3 is built from 20 residues. V gave up 4 bases and J gave up 1 base; unmatched junction bases: 21. CDR1 is TSWWSYY and CDR2 is QGS in the germline V gene. CDR3: CALGAFLLPRDSRTTDKLIF. The CDR3 nucleotides read TGTGCTCTTGGGGCTTTCCTACTCCCTAGGGATTCCAGAACCACCGATAAACTCATCTTT.

The sample holds a few counts of this clone. The chain employs TRDV1 and TRDJ1, with 12 bases identical to TRDD3. The CDR3 sequence is 20 residues long. Trimming cost V 0 bases and J 3 bases; bases outside gene matches: 14. CDR1 and CDR2 from the germline V gene are TSWWSYY and QGS. CDR3 nucleotide sequence: TGTGCTCTTGGGGAACTCAGTCTACTGGGGGATACACCTACTTCCGATAAACTCATCTTT. Its protein product is CALGELSLLGDTPTSDKLIF.